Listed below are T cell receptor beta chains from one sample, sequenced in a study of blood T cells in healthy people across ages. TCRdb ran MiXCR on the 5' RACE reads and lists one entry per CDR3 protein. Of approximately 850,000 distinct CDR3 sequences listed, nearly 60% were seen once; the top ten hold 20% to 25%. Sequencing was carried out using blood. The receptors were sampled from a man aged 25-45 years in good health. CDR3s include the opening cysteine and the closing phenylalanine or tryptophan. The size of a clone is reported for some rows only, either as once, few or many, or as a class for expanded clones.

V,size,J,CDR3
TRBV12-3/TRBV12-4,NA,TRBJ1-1,CASSFHDSNTEAFF
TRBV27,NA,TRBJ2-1,CASRLSGSPYNEQFF
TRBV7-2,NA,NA,CASSLGRRQETQFF
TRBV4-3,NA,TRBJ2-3,CASSRIGATADTQYF
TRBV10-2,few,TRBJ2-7,CASSESPGTGFYEQYF
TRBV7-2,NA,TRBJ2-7,CASSLAGTGDYEQYF
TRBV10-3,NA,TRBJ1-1,CAIRKEQGPGDTEAFF
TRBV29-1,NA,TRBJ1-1,CSVDATESRGTEAFF
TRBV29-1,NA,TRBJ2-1,CSVSRGRAGGNEQFF
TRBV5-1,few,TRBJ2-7,CASRAESEQYF
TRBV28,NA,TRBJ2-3,CASTMQGRTDTQYF
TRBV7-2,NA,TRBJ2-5,CASTLRTGSETQYF
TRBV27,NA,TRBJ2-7,CASSSLRTDGAYEQYF
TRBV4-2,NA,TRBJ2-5,CASSPSGGEETQYF
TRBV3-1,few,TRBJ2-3,CASSQTRQGTQYF
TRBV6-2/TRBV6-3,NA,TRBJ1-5,CASSYLGGDQPQHF
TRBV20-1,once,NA,CSPEVAYEQYF
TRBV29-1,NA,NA,CSVESSQETQFF
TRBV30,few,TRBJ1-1,CAWFQQGGTEAFF
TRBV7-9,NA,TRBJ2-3,CASSLPTKGGSTDTQYF
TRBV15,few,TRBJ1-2,CATSTRQRVSGYTF
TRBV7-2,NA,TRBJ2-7,CASSPDRGGSYEQYF
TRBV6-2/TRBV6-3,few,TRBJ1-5,CASSYNPGQGIQPQHF
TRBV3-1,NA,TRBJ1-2,CASSQESGPIYGYTF
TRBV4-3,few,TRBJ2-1,CASSQVRSRSNEQFF
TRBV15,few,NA,CATSSAEVGEQYF
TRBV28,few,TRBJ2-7,CASSILGAGAFREQYF
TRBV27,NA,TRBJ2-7,CASSLSTASYEQYF
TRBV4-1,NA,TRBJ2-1,CASSQGSGTLRNEQFF
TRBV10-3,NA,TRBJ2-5,CAISESVIGETQYF
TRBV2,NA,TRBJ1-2,CASSEGFGYTF
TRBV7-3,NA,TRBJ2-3,CASSLGTLGADTQYF
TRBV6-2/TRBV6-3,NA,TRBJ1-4,CASSSGTEVREKLFF
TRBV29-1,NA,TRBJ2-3,CSANRADITDTQYF
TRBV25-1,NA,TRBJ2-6,CASRGLADRESSGANVLTF
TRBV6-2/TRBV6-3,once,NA,CASSSLRGNTFYEQYF
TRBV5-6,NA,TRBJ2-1,CASSLWMNNEQFF
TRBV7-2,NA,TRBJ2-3,CASSTRPDNTQYF
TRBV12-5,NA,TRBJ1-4,CASGLIPSMTELFF
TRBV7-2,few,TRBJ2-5,CASSYLDRAETQYF
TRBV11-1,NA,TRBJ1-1,CASSPVGGVVTEAFF
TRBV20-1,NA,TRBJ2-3,CSARDYPNTQYF
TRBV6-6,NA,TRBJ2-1,CASRQQRSGQFF
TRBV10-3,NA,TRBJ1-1,CAAGLGDTEAFF
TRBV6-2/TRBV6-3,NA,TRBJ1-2,CASSDDSYYGYTF
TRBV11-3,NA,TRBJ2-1,CASSRTSGNYNEQFF
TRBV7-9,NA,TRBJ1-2,CASSFDKTGYYGYTF
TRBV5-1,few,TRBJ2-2,CASSSTTGELFF
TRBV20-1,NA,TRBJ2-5,CSARVSGRDSQYF
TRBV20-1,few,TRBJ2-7,CSASPDRVTQYF
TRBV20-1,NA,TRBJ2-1,CSAGTGGGECEQFF
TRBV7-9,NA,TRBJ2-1,CASSPIAQSGNEQFF
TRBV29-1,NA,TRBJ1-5,CSSGLQPQHF
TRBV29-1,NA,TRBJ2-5,CSVESRGETQYF
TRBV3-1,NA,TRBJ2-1,CASSPQGGRSYNEQFF
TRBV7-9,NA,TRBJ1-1,CASSFGTNTEAFF
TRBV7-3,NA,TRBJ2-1,CASSPRLAAQKEQFF
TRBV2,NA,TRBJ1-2,CASSERGNYGYTF
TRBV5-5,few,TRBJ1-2,CASSLRRRGDYGYTF
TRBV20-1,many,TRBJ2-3,CSASSLRLADTQYF